Shown below are 14 T cell receptor beta chains from a single sample sequenced in a study of neoadjuvant anti-PD-1 for oral cavity cancer. Time point described: after neoadjuvant nivolumab, at surgical resection. Repertoires were generated with immunoSEQ multiplex PCR, while TCRdb's copy carries only in-frame clones and drops some. The data hold about 15,000 clones, with about 37% observed a single time. The input for sequencing was tumor tissue, taken after nivolumab (anti-PD-1) treatment. The receptors shown here come from a person aged 35-79 years with oral cavity squamous cell carcinoma.

The rearrangement links TRBV25-1 to TRBJ1-1; a weak D match, TRBD1 (5 bases). CDR3 length: 14 amino acids. V was pared by 5 bases and J by 5 bases, with 15 bases between. Germline lookup yields CDR1 MGHDK and CDR2 SYGVNS. CDR3 bases: TGTGCCAGCAGTCTAGCTGGGGGAAGTACTGAAGCTTTCTTT. Translated, it gives CASSLAGGSTEAFF.

This clone was seen only a few times. J is TRBJ2-3 and V is TRBV19; D ambiguous. CDR1 and CDR2 (germline): LNHDA, SQIVND (reference sequence). The CDR3 is 13 residues long. V lost 4 bases and J 1 base, leaving 6 bases between the germline ends. This CDR3 reads CASSTPGTDTQYF. For the CDR3, the DNA is TGTGCCAGTAGTACACCTGGCACAGATACGCAGTATTTT.

This clone was recorded at least ten times. The rearrangement links TRBV6-6 to TRBJ1-2; 11 nucleotides align to TRBD1. Germline values: CDR1 MNHNY, CDR2 SVGAGI (reference sequence). V trimming: 7 bases; J trimming: 8 bases; junction bases outside the gene matches: 12. This CDR3 is built from 15 residues. In DNA form, the CDR3 reads TGTGCCAGCACCCAATCGGGGACAGGGGGTGACGGCTACACCTTC. Translating it yields CASTQSGTGGDGYTF.

The chain joins TRBV13 to TRBJ2-7, with a weak D call TRBD1 (5 bases). Trimming took off 5 bases at V and 4 bases at J, with 21 bases between the two ends. Germline CDR1 is PRHDT and CDR2 is FYEKMQ (reference sequence). The CDR3 sequence is 16 residues long. The CDR3, as DNA: TGTGCCAGCAGCCTTTGGTCCGGCAGGGCCGTATACGAGCAGTACTTC. This codes for CASSLWSGRAVYEQYF.

The chain links TRBV7-3 to TRBJ1-6; D perhaps matches TRBD1 (6 bases). Trimming took off 5 bases at V and 7 bases at J, with 9 bases between the two ends. Germline V gene lookup returns CDR1 SGHTA and CDR2 FQGTGA. The CDR3 consists of 13 residues. DNA of the CDR3: TGTGCCAGCAGCGCCGGGACAAATTCACCCCTCCACTTT. Translated, it gives CASSAGTNSPLHF.

The chain recombines TRBV9 with TRBJ2-3; 10 bases line up with TRBD1. With 3 bases clipped from V and 2 bases from J, the junction kept 6 bases outside the gene matches. Germline V lookup: CDR1 SGDLS, CDR2 YYNGEE. This CDR3 is built from 16 residues. CDR3 sequence: CASSAWTGGITDTQYF. The CDR3 DNA reads TGTGCCAGCAGCGCCTGGACAGGGGGGATCACAGATACGCAGTATTTT.

The genes are TRBV28 and TRBJ2-7; D remains unclear. The V gene lost 3 bases and the J gene lost 4 bases, with 10 bases spanning the gap. The CDR3 sequence is 13 residues long. From germline, CDR1 is MDHEN and CDR2 SYDVKM. The CDR3 DNA is TGTGCCAGCAGTTTGGGTCCTGAATACGAGCAGTACTTC. Protein: CASSLGPEYEQYF.

This clone appeared many times. The J gene is TRBJ1-1, the V gene TRBV29-1; 8 bases fit TRBD1. The CDR3 covers 14 residues. V lost 5 bases, J lost 4 bases, and 9 bases stayed unmatched. The germline CDR1 and CDR2 sequences are SQVTM and ANQGSEA. The CDR3 coding sequence is TGCAGCGTTTGTTGGGACAGGCTGGGCACTGAAGCTTTCTTT. It is translated as CSVCWDRLGTEAFF.

The chain is built from TRBV14 and TRBJ1-1; no clear D gene. Trimming took off 4 bases at V and 4 bases at J, with 13 bases between the two ends. This CDR3 region has 14 residues. The V gene's germline CDR1 is SGHDN and CDR2 FVKESK. CDR3 protein: CASSPWMVGTEAFF. CDR3 nucleotide sequence: TGTGCCAGCAGCCCCTGGATGGTGGGCACTGAAGCTTTCTTT.

CDR3 loop: CASSLEGRPSEKLFF. The CDR3 bases are TGTGCCAGCAGCTTAGAGGGCAGACCAAGCGAAAAACTGTTTTTT. This chain links TRBV7-7 with TRBJ1-4; D is unresolved. V lost 1 base to trimming and J lost 8 bases, with 14 bases between them. The germline gives CDR1 SSHAT, CDR2 FNYEAQ (reference sequence). The CDR3 spans 15 residues.

V is TRBV29-1 and J is TRBJ1-2, with 9 nucleotides matching TRBD1. Germline V gene sequence: CDR1 SQVTM, CDR2 ANQGSEA. The CDR3 contains 13 residues. Unmatched junction bases numbered 9, after V lost 5 bases and J lost 8 bases. The CDR3 DNA follows: TGCAGCGTTCCAGAACAGGGGGCGCAGGGCTACACCTTC. This encodes CSVPEQGAQGYTF.

The V call is TRBV19, the J call TRBJ1-5; tentatively, D is TRBD1 (5 bases). This CDR3 has 14 amino acids. V was cut by 5 bases and J by 1 base, with 9 bases left in between. Germline CDR1 is LNHDA and CDR2 is SQIVND (reference sequence). As DNA, the CDR3 is TGTGCCAGTAGTTCATGGACAAGCAATCAGCCCCAGCATTTT. Residues: CASSSWTSNQPQHF.

This clone came up a few times. V and J are TRBV10-3 and TRBJ1-1, with 9 bases that match TRBD1. In germline, CDR1 is ENHRY, CDR2 SYGVKD. This CDR3 spans 15 amino acids. After removal of 8 bases from V and 5 bases from J, the junction contained 12 bases not matched to a gene. The CDR3 loop is CAIGTGGGAETEAFF. Written as DNA, the CDR3 is TGTGCCATCGGTACAGGGGGCGGAGCGGAAACTGAAGCTTTCTTT.

The chain is built from TRBV6-6 and TRBJ1-1, with 9 bases fitting TRBD1. Per germline, CDR1 MNHNY and CDR2 SVGAGI (reference sequence). Trimming removed 8 bases from V and 0 bases from J; junction bases left unmatched: 10. The CDR3 has 16 amino acids. The CDR3 here is CASAGQGWGMNTEAFF. The CDR3 DNA follows: TGTGCCAGCGCCGGACAGGGGTGGGGGATGAACACTGAAGCTTTCTTT.